This T cell receptor (beta chain) is drawn from a study of regulatory T cells in long-lasting Graves disease. Study-level findings and limits: Sample size, which was small, may have reduced accuracy.

To make TCR beta libraries, researchers used iRepertoire HTBI primers and Arm-PCR of CDR3 regions. TCRdb reprocessed the multiplex PCR reads via MiXCR and lists one record per CDR3 protein. Here the sample spans hundreds of thousands of distinct CDR3 sequences, roughly 17% being singletons. Regarding time point: newly diagnosed GD, antithyroid drugs for less than 3 months. The TCR library was made from RNA extracted from PBMCs. This clonotype has ten or more counts. Its antigen is still unknown. The CDR3 is 14 residues long. Germline CDR1 and CDR2: SGHAT and FQNNGV. V was shortened by 5 bases and J by 5 bases, with 15 bases between the two germline ends. A further study also used this sample, focusing on T cells in Graves' hyperthyroidism and ophthalmopathy. That paper notes: Calling Graves' hyperthyroidism stable meant ophthalmopathy did not progress within 18 months. The primer set for the first-round RT-PCR of the TCR CDR3 was HTBI.

The clonotype was recovered from a woman aged 30 to 39 with Graves disease. The V gene is TRBV11-2, the J gene TRBJ2-5; tentatively, D is TRBD2 (6 bases). This specimen consisted of peripheral blood mononuclear cells (PBMCs), obtained at new diagnosis, from a patient treated with antithyroid drugs. The chain's CDR3 is CASSRAGTGETQYF. CDR3 DNA sequence: TGTGCCAGCAGCCGAGCCGGGACTGGGGAGACCCAGTACTTC.